The next 8 T cell receptor beta chains were all read from a single sample in a study of neoadjuvant nivolumab and ipilimumab in lung cancer (dated by TCRdb to the early 2020s). Receptors were amplified or captured by the immunoSEQ multiplex PCR assay. TCRdb took over this immuneACCESS table, retaining in-frame rearrangements with V and J assigned. Such tables are incomplete; in checked studies, under half of the missing clones stem from an unresolved V gene, and the remainder is unexplained. The sample records about 25,000 clones, approximately 78% of which are singletons. The ten largest clonotypes hold 7.5% to 9% of the sample. The sample's time point, from its label and the paper: at surgical resection after neoadjuvant nivolumab +/- ipilimumab. Specimen: tumor tissue, collected after neoadjuvant nivolumab, alone or with ipilimumab, at or shortly before surgery. The origin of the receptors is an adult with non-small cell lung cancer.

The chain uses TRBV2 and TRBJ1-4; TRBD1 matches at 9 bases. The CDR3 is 13 amino acids. Looked up from germline, CDR1 is SNHLY and CDR2 is FYNNEI. The V and J ends lost 6 bases and 6 bases, in that order; junction bases with no gene match: 2. In DNA form, the CDR3 reads TGTGCCAGCAGCCGGGACAGGGATGAAAAACTGTTTTTT. Translated: CASSRDRDEKLFF. Full variable domain (outside the CDR3, taken from reference TRBV2 and TRBJ1-4): EPEVTQTPSHQVTQMGQEVILRCVPISNHLYFYWYRQILGQKVEFLVSFYNNEISEKSEIFDDQFSVERPDGSNFTLKIRSTKLEDSAMYFCASSRDRDEKLFFGSGTQLSVL.

By its share, this clone is medium-sized. This chain connects TRBV14 to TRBJ2-1; D is uncertain. The V gene lost 1 base and the J gene lost 0 bases, with 7 bases spanning the gap. This CDR3 contains 15 residues. Germline CDR1 SGHDN, CDR2 FVKESK. The CDR3 nucleotides are TGTGCCAGCAGCCAAGTCCCGGCCTCCTACAATGAGCAGTTCTTC. It translates to CASSQVPASYNEQFF.

The chain combines TRBV18 with TRBJ2-7; D call uncertain. CDR1 and CDR2 from the germline V gene are KGHSH and LQKENI. Trimming shortened V by 4 bases and J by 2 bases, and 9 bases separated the two germline ends. This CDR3 has 13 amino acids. As DNA, the CDR3 is TGTGCCAGCTCACTACTGGAGACCTACGAGCAGTACTTC. Its translation: CASSLLETYEQYF.

The V call is TRBV5-6, the J call TRBJ2-2, with 14 bases lining up with TRBD2. After removal of 0 bases from V and 6 bases from J, the junction contained 4 bases not matched to a gene. The CDR3 length is 17 residues. Germline V gives CDR1 SGHDT, CDR2 YYEEEE. The CDR3 is CASSLGLAGGLAGELFF. The CDR3 DNA sequence: TGTGCCAGCAGCTTGGGACTAGCGGGAGGGCTAGCCGGGGAGCTGTTTTTT.

The chain uses TRBV7-9 and TRBJ1-1, with 7 bases that match TRBD1. This CDR3 has 12 amino acids. Germline V gene data show CDR1 as SEHNR and CDR2 as FQNEAQ (reference sequence). V trimming: 8 bases; J trimming: 1 base; junction bases outside the gene matches: 1. The CDR3 is CASGTENTEAFF. The CDR3 bases are TGTGCCAGCGGGACAGAGAACACTGAAGCTTTCTTT. Full variable domain (rest looked up from reference TRBV7-9 and TRBJ1-1): DTGVSQNPRHKITKRGQNVTFRCDPISEHNRLYWYRQTLGQGPEFLTYFQNEAQLEKSRLLSDRFSAERPKGSFSTLEIQRTEQGDSAMYLCASGTENTEAFFGQGTRLTVV.

This clone was seen a few times. DNA of the CDR3: TGTGCCAGCAGACCGGGACAGGGGGGTCCAGCCCACGAGCAGTACTTC. Translated: CASRPGQGGPAHEQYF. The chain joins TRBV11-2 to TRBJ2-7, with 11 positions matching TRBD1. Germline V lookup: CDR1 SGHAT, CDR2 FQNNGV. The CDR3 is made up of 16 amino acids. Unmatched junction bases numbered 12, after V lost 6 bases and J lost 5 bases.

The V gene is TRBV30, the J gene TRBJ1-2; no definite D call. The CDR3 is 13 residues long. The V gene lost 2 bases and the J gene lost 4 bases, with 11 bases spanning the gap. Germline CDR1 and CDR2: GTSNPN and SVGIG (reference sequence). The CDR3 region is CAWSLGVFYGYTF. The CDR3 region has the DNA TGTGCCTGGAGTCTCGGCGTATTCTATGGCTACACCTTC.

V and J are TRBV9 and TRBJ2-6; D might be TRBD1 (5 bases). Germline CDR1 reads SGDLS; CDR2 reads YYNGEE. The CDR3 runs to 16 residues. Trimming removed 0 bases from V and 0 bases from J, with 7 bases in between. CDR3 DNA sequence: TGTGCCAGCAGCGTAGTGGGGCTCTCTGGGGCCAACGTCCTGACTTTC. The encoded protein is CASSVVGLSGANVLTF.